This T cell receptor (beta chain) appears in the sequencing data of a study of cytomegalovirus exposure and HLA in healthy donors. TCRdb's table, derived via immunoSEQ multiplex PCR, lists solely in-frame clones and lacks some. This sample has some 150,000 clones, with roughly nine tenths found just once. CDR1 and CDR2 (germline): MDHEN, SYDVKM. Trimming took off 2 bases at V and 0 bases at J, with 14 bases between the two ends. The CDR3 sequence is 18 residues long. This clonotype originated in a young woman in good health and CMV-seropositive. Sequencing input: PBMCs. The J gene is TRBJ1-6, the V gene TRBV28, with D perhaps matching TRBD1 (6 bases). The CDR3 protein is CASSLMEAQGSYNSPLHF. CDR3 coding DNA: TGTGCCAGCAGTTTAATGGAAGCACAGGGCTCCTATAATTCACCCCTCCACTTT.